The entry that follows covers one T cell receptor (beta chain) sequence. Its antigen is unidentified. Clones were sequenced by immunoSEQ multiplex PCR, and TCRdb holds only the in-frame ones, with some missing. The sample yields about 75,000 clones, around 87% seen once. The sample belongs to a study of T cell responses to AZD1222 COVID-19 vaccine. Notes on the study in general: There were mostly white British donors and more females than males, and clonal diversity was possibly underestimated. Sampling that yielded the repertoires occurred only after the peak T cell response. Recipients of two AZD1222 doses showed rising Spike-specific TCR breadth and depth. Spike-wide vaccine-associated CD4 TCRs dominated at 160-218 and 743-854.

CDR3 size: 14 residues. The J segment lost 1 base and the V segment lost 3 bases, leaving 5 bases of the junction unmatched. Germline CDR1 is GTSNPN and CDR2 is SVGIG (reference sequence). The clonotype was recovered from an adult who received the AZD1222 COVID-19 vaccine. This chain connects TRBV30 to TRBJ1-2; 7 bases line up with TRBD1. The source was peripheral blood, collected 28 days after the second AZD1222 dose. The CDR3 region is CAWSPGTVNYGYTF. DNA for the CDR3: TGTGCCTGGAGCCCCGGGACAGTTAACTATGGCTACACCTTC.